The 24 T cell receptor beta chains in this list originate from one sample, sequenced in a study of Tregs in tolerant kidney transplant recipients. TCRdb keeps only in-frame clones here, not all; method: immunoSEQ multiplex PCR. The sample has approximately 90,000 clones, around 90% seen once; the top ten hold 4.7%. Sequenced material: CD8+ T cells from blood. The receptors derive from a human donor in good health.

The V gene is TRBV7-6, the J gene TRBJ1-3; D call uncertain. Germline V CDR1 and CDR2: SGHVS, FNYEAQ. This CDR3 spans 15 amino acids. V lost 5 bases and J lost 2, with 13 bases in between. CDR3 nucleotide sequence: TGTGCCAGCAGCCCCTCCTGGGGAGCTGGAAACACCATATATTTT. This sequence encodes CASSPSWGAGNTIYF.

The V and J genes are TRBV6-5 and TRBJ2-3; 10 bases match TRBD2. Per the germline V gene, CDR1 is MNHEY and CDR2 is SVGAGI. V trimming: 6 bases; J trimming: 5 bases; junction bases outside the gene matches: 8. The CDR3 is 15 residues long. The CDR3 loop reads CASSRSGGKRDTQYF. As DNA, the CDR3 is TGTGCCAGCAGCCGTAGCGGGGGGAAACGAGATACGCAGTATTTT.

The rearrangement joins TRBV27 to TRBJ2-7; a possible D gene is TRBD1 (7 bases). The V end was cut by 2 bases, the J end by 6 bases, with 14 bases between. Germline-derived CDR1 and CDR2 are MNHEY and SMNVEV (reference sequence). The CDR3 extends over 14 amino acids. DNA for the CDR3: TGTGCCAGCAGTTTAGCCAGGGGGGATCGCGAGCAGTACTTC. Translation: CASSLARGDREQYF.

The chain employs TRBV7-6 and TRBJ2-7; D remains ambiguous. Trimming cost V 4 bases and J 5 bases, with 9 bases left between them. Germline V CDR1 and CDR2: SGHVS, FNYEAQ. This CDR3 has 12 amino acids. The CDR3 region has the DNA TGTGCCAGCAGCTCTAAACAAGACGAGCAGTACTTC. Its protein product is CASSSKQDEQYF.

By proportion, this clone is medium-sized (0.01 to 0.1%). The genes are TRBV29-1 and TRBJ1-1; 7 bases fit TRBD1. Germline V lookup: CDR1 SQVTM, CDR2 ANQGSEA. V lost 7 bases to trimming and J lost 10 bases; unmatched junction nucleotides: 6. This CDR3 is 10 amino acids long. The CDR3 here is CSGTGAAAFF. CDR3 bases: TGCAGCGGAACAGGGGCGGCAGCTTTCTTT.

The J gene is TRBJ2-2, the V gene TRBV11-3; a weak D match, TRBD2 (5 bases). The V gene lost 1 base and the J gene lost 2 bases, with 11 bases spanning the gap. Per germline, CDR1 SGHNT and CDR2 YENEEA. The CDR3 covers 16 residues. CDR3 in amino acids: CASSLGVTKNTGELFF. The CDR3 DNA reads TGTGCCAGCAGCTTAGGGGTGACTAAAAACACCGGGGAGCTGTTTTTT.

This clone turned up a few times. CDR3 protein: CASSDMAGGDTQYF. The CDR3 DNA follows: TGTGCCAGCAGTGATATGGCAGGGGGAGATACGCAGTATTTT. The chain uses TRBV6-4 and TRBJ2-3; 7 bases are a match to TRBD1. Germline values: CDR1 MRHNA, CDR2 SNTAGT. The CDR3 has 14 residues. Losses at the gene ends were 3 bases for V and 5 bases for J; bases not matched to a gene: 5.

This chain uses TRBV27 with TRBJ2-7; possibly TRBD1 for D (6 bases). Per the germline V gene, CDR1 is MNHEY and CDR2 is SMNVEV (reference sequence). CDR3 length: 15 amino acids. V dropped 4 bases and J dropped 1 base, with 14 bases sitting between them. The CDR3 protein is CASSSPMTGSYEQYF. The DNA of the CDR3 is TGTGCCAGCAGTTCTCCGATGACAGGTTCCTACGAGCAGTACTTC.

The rearrangement links TRBV6-1 to TRBJ2-7; D gene uncertain. V lost 0 bases and J lost 2, with 5 bases in between. The germline gives CDR1 MNHNS, CDR2 SASEGT. The CDR3 extends over 13 amino acids. The chain's CDR3 is CASSEAQPYEQYF. As DNA, the CDR3 is TGTGCCAGCAGTGAAGCACAGCCCTACGAGCAGTACTTC.

The chain joins TRBV13 to TRBJ2-7; 8 nucleotides agree with TRBD2. This CDR3 contains 14 residues. Unmatched junction bases numbered 6, after V lost 5 bases and J lost 3 bases. Germline CDR1 and CDR2: PRHDT and FYEKMQ (reference sequence). The DNA of the CDR3 is TGTGCCAGCAGCGGCCGGGAGGGGTTCTACGAGCAGTACTTC. Protein sequence: CASSGREGFYEQYF.

This chain links TRBV6-5 with TRBJ1-2; 7 bases fit TRBD1. V lost 3 bases and J lost 6; bases outside the gene matches: 10. Germline CDR1 reads MNHEY; CDR2 reads SVGAGI. The CDR3 loop spans 15 amino acids. DNA of the CDR3: TGTGCCAGCAGTTATGGGACAGACCCCCGGGATGGCTACACCTTC. Amino acids: CASSYGTDPRDGYTF.

The chain employs TRBV5-8 and TRBJ2-3; no firm D call. This CDR3 has 14 amino acids. The ends were cut back, 0 bases at V and 3 bases at J, with 8 bases in the middle. CDR1 is SGHTS, CDR2 YDEGEE, per germline. CDR3: CASSLEAFTDTQYF. The CDR3 DNA reads TGTGCCAGCAGCTTGGAGGCTTTTACAGATACGCAGTATTTT.

The gene calls are TRBV29-1 and TRBJ2-1; D possibly corresponds to TRBD2 (5 bases). This CDR3 has 13 residues. The germline gives CDR1 SQVTM, CDR2 ANQGSEA. V lost 6 bases and J 3 bases, leaving 12 bases between the germline ends. CDR3 protein: CSVPQLDYNEQFF. CDR3 in DNA: TGCAGCGTCCCCCAACTAGACTACAATGAGCAGTTCTTC.

The genes are TRBV11-2 and TRBJ2-1; 10 positions agree with TRBD2. With V trimmed by 5 bases and J by 12 bases, 16 bases remained unmatched. The V gene's germline CDR1 is SGHAT and CDR2 FQNNGV. The CDR3 length is 16 residues. In nucleotides, the CDR3 is TGTGCCAGCAGCCCAGCCCTAGCGGGAGCGGTGCGGGGGCAGTTCTTC. As protein: CASSPALAGAVRGQFF.

The rearrangement uses TRBV11-2 and TRBJ1-5; D is unresolved. Germline CDR1 SGHAT, CDR2 FQNNGV. Trimming pared 4 bases from V and 3 bases from J, leaving 10 bases between. This CDR3 contains 14 residues. In DNA, the CDR3 is TGTGCCAGCAGCTGGTCAGGTTCCAATCAGCCCCAGCATTTT. This gives the protein CASSWSGSNQPQHF.

This chain connects TRBV27 to TRBJ1-6; the match to TRBD1 covers 8 bases. From germline, CDR1 is MNHEY and CDR2 SMNVEV (reference sequence). CDR3 length equals 16 residues. V shed 4 bases, J shed 7 bases, and the junction held 9 bases outside the gene matches. CDR3 nucleotide sequence: TGTGCCAGCAGTTCGTGGACAGGGACAGGAAATTCACCCCTCCACTTT. Its protein product is CASSSWTGTGNSPLHF.

The J gene is TRBJ1-5, the V gene TRBV19; a weak D match, TRBD1 (6 bases). Germline V gives CDR1 LNHDA, CDR2 SQIVND (reference sequence). The CDR3 runs 16 residues. Trimming shortened V by 0 bases and J by 5 bases, and 14 bases separated the two germline ends. Here the CDR3 reads CASSIDQEGVYQPQHF. CDR3 nucleotides: TGTGCCAGTAGTATAGACCAAGAGGGGGTTTATCAGCCCCAGCATTTT.

The chain carries TRBV27 and TRBJ1-6; D remains ambiguous. Per the germline V gene, CDR1 is MNHEY and CDR2 is SMNVEV (reference sequence). V dropped 3 bases and J dropped 7 bases, with 7 bases sitting between them. The CDR3 extends over 13 amino acids. The CDR3 sequence is CASSFQANSPLHF. CDR3 DNA: TGTGCCAGCAGTTTCCAGGCAAATTCACCCCTCCACTTT.

The chain couples TRBV10-3 to TRBJ1-1, with 8 positions matching TRBD1. The CDR3 has 18 residues. V lost 8 bases, J lost 4 bases, and 21 bases stayed unmatched. Looked up from germline, CDR1 is ENHRY and CDR2 is SYGVKD. CDR3 amino acids: CAIALWDRTTLRGTEAFF. The CDR3 DNA sequence: TGTGCCATCGCCCTGTGGGACAGGACGACCCTTAGGGGCACTGAAGCTTTCTTT.

This clone was picked up one time. This rearrangement joins TRBV10-3 to TRBJ2-1; D is undetermined. Germline CDR1 is ENHRY and CDR2 is SYGVKD. V was cut by 10 bases and J by 6 bases, with 16 bases left in between. This CDR3 has 13 residues. The CDR3 sequence: CATGPLSINEQFF. The CDR3 DNA is TGTGCCACCGGTCCTCTGAGCATCAATGAGCAGTTCTTC.

The sample holds one count of this clone. This rearrangement joins TRBV7-8 to TRBJ2-7; TRBD1 matches at 7 bases. This CDR3 is 19 amino acids long. Per germline, CDR1 SGHVS and CDR2 FQNEAQ. Unmatched junction bases numbered 15, after V lost 1 base and J lost 0 bases. The CDR3 DNA reads TGTGCCAGCAGCTTAGATCTTCCCCTAACAGGGGCGGGCTCCTACGAGCAGTACTTC. It codes for CASSLDLPLTGAGSYEQYF.

The chain employs TRBV27 and TRBJ2-7; 10 bases agree with TRBD1. V lost 1 base and J lost 7; bases outside the gene matches: 10. The CDR3 spans 16 residues. CDR1 and CDR2 from the germline V gene are MNHEY and SMNVEV (reference sequence). CDR3 region: CASSLFRGTGAGEQYF. The DNA for the CDR3 is TGTGCCAGCAGTTTATTCAGGGGGACAGGGGCAGGGGAGCAGTACTTC.

The V and J genes are TRBV18 and TRBJ1-1; a possible D gene is TRBD1 (6 bases). Trimming stripped 7 bases from V and 4 bases from J, with 13 bases between. Germline CDR1 KGHSH, CDR2 LQKENI. The CDR3 has 13 residues. For the CDR3, the DNA is TGTGCCAGCTGGGAGGGGGGGCTCACTGAAGCTTTCTTT. This gives the protein CASWEGGLTEAFF.

This chain connects TRBV14 to TRBJ2-7; no reliable D call. The CDR3 extends over 12 amino acids. With 0 bases removed from V and 2 bases from J, the gap between germline ends came to 2 bases. CDR1 and CDR2 (germline): SGHDN, FVKESK. The CDR3 DNA reads as TGTGCCAGCAGCCAAGATACCTACGAGCAGTACTTC. Amino acids: CASSQDTYEQYF.